The clone carrying this T cell receptor (beta chain) has only a few counts. The antigen remains undetermined. One end of the junction does not line up with germline, which may come from a read error. In total, each donor contributed a single heparinised blood draw that averaged about 120 mL. These data are taken from a study of beta chain features in type 1 diabetes. Overall study results and limits: More deletions and fewer insertions at VDJ junctions were seen in type 1 diabetes patients. There was no resolution here of whether HLA type influences TCRB rearrangement. Among patients with Type 1 diabetes, TCRB CDR3s were moderately but significantly shorter in every one of the four CD4+ subsets.

Sequenced material consisted of expressed TCRB transcripts (all of the isolated RNA was reverse transcribed). The repertoire was sequenced with immunoSEQ multiplex PCR; TCRdb's copy has only in-frame clones and lacks some. The sample contains under 950,000 clones, roughly 17% of which appear only once. The sequence derives from a woman in her late teens or twenties in good health. The source material was naive CD4+ T cells from blood.

The CDR3 protein is CASSLPLTRQVQETQYF. Written as DNA, the CDR3 is TGTGCTAGCAGCTTACCCCTGACCAGACAGGTGCAAGAGACCCAGTACTTC. This chain connects TRBV7-7 to TRBJ2-5; D possibly corresponds to TRBD1 (6 bases). The CDR3 consists of 17 residues. Germline V CDR1 and CDR2: SSHAT, FNYEAQ (reference sequence).